The 22 T cell receptor beta chains reported below all come from one sample, sequenced in a study of shared clonotypes between healthy human individuals. Sequencing used immunoSEQ multiplex PCR; TCRdb keeps in-frame clones, though not all of them. The sample shows about 530,000 clones, about three quarters of them seen only once. Sequencing was carried out using PBMCs. The receptors stem from a woman aged 40-49 years in good health. Some clones in this sample may be carry-over from other donors' samples.

This clone was seen just once. V gene TRBV2 combines with J gene TRBJ2-7; possibly TRBD2 for D (5 bases). CDR3 size: 15 residues. Germline CDR1 reads SNHLY; CDR2 reads FYNNEI. Trimming left V 1 base short and J 2 bases short, with 12 bases between. In DNA, the CDR3 is TGTGCCAGCAGTGAAGGACTAACTACCCCCTACGAGCAGTACTTC. Translation: CASSEGLTTPYEQYF. The entire variable domain, with the rest obtained from reference TRBV2 and TRBJ2-7, is as follows: EPEVTQTPSHQVTQMGQEVILRCVPISNHLYFYWYRQILGQKVEFLVSFYNNEISEKSEIFDDQFSVERPDGSNFTLKIRSTKLEDSAMYFCASSEGLTTPYEQYFGPGTRLTVT.

The CDR3 region has the DNA TGCGCCAGCAGTCCTAGCGGGAGCTTAGAGACCCAGTACTTC. Translated: CASSPSGSLETQYF. The chain combines TRBV5-1 with TRBJ2-5, with TRBD2 identical over 10 bases. Per germline, CDR1 SGHRS and CDR2 YFSETQ. V lost 5 bases, J lost 4 bases, and 5 bases stayed unmatched. The CDR3 spans 14 residues.

The J gene is TRBJ2-1, the V gene TRBV11-2; no reliable D call. In germline, CDR1 is SGHAT, CDR2 FQNNGV. The CDR3 runs 14 residues. V was trimmed by 5 bases and J by 3 bases, leaving 11 bases between them. CDR3 DNA sequence: TGTGCCAGCAGCCCCCCCGGAGACTACAATGAGCAGTTCTTC. Protein product: CASSPPGDYNEQFF.

Regarding this clone: This sample includes further DNA sequences coding for the same CDR3. This sequence joins TRBV27 and TRBJ2-2; 7 bases map to TRBD1. CDR3 length equals 13 residues. CDR1 MNHEY and CDR2 SMNVEV come from the germline V gene (reference sequence). Germline trimming cut 6 bases from V and 6 bases from J; bases unmatched to any gene: 4. CDR3 nucleotide sequence: TGTGCCAGCAGCTCTGGACAGGCCGGGGAGCTGTTTTTT. Translating it yields CASSSGQAGELFF.

The chain has TRBV5-1 and TRBJ1-4; 7 bases line up with TRBD1. The CDR3 covers 18 residues. Germline V lookup: CDR1 SGHRS, CDR2 YFSETQ. The trim removed 0 bases at V and 3 bases at J, leaving 11 bases unmatched. CDR3 loop: CASSLAGQAGWANEKLFF. CDR3 in DNA: TGCGCCAGCAGCTTGGCCGGACAGGCTGGGTGGGCTAATGAAAAACTGTTTTTT.

V gene TRBV11-2 combines with J gene TRBJ2-5; D not resolved. Trimming took off 3 bases at V and 2 bases at J, with 10 bases between the two ends. This CDR3 contains 14 residues. Germline V gene lookup returns CDR1 SGHAT and CDR2 FQNNGV. CDR3 protein: CASSLAGMQETQYF. The CDR3 DNA follows: TGTGCCAGCAGCTTGGCTGGGATGCAAGAGACCCAGTACTTC.

The J gene is TRBJ2-5, the V gene TRBV28; 8 bases match TRBD2. Germline V CDR1 and CDR2: MDHEN, SYDVKM. There are 16 residues in the CDR3. Unmatched junction bases numbered 9, after V lost 6 bases and J lost 0 bases. CDR3 residues: CASSGAGTSYQETQYF. Written as DNA, the CDR3 is TGTGCCAGCAGCGGGGCCGGGACTAGTTACCAAGAGACCCAGTACTTC.

Remarks on this clone: This is likely an artifact of a read error, given a far larger clone one base away. This same CDR3 is encoded by further DNA sequences in the sample. The CDR3 sequence is CAWSNSRVRPNTEAFF. CDR3 nucleotide sequence: TGTGCCTGGAGTAATTCCAGGGTTAGGCCGAACACTGAGGCTTTCTTT. The chain carries TRBV30 and TRBJ1-1; D may be TRBD1 (5 bases). The CDR3 is 16 amino acids. The germline V gene has CDR1 GTSNPN and CDR2 SVGIG (reference sequence).

This chain links TRBV18 with TRBJ2-2; tentative D call: TRBD1 (5 bases). Trimming cost V 2 bases and J 4 bases, with 11 bases left between them. This CDR3 is built from 15 residues. Germline V gives CDR1 KGHSH, CDR2 LQKENI. The CDR3 DNA sequence: TGTGCCAGCTCACCAAGAACGGACATCACCGGGGAGCTGTTTTTT. Translation: CASSPRTDITGELFF.

The rearrangement joins TRBV19 to TRBJ2-1; 7 bases match TRBD1. V was clipped by 3 bases and J by 2 bases; unmatched bases: 1. This CDR3 region has 14 residues. Germline V gives CDR1 LNHDA, CDR2 SQIVND (reference sequence). In DNA form, the CDR3 reads TGTGCCAGTAGTATGGGACAGCCCTACAATGAGCAGTTCTTC. Encoded protein: CASSMGQPYNEQFF.

The CDR3 DNA follows: TGTGCCAGCAGCTTAGTAGGGGGGGTGAACGAGCAGTACTTC. Its protein is CASSLVGGVNEQYF. The genes are TRBV7-8 and TRBJ2-7, with D maybe TRBD2 (7 bases). This CDR3 is built from 14 residues. The germline V gene encodes CDR1 SGHVS and CDR2 FQNEAQ. V was pared by 1 base and J by 5 bases, with 12 bases between.

The V and J genes are TRBV25-1 and TRBJ1-5; no reliable D call. Trimming shortened V by 5 bases and J by 2 bases, and 19 bases separated the two germline ends. Germline CDR1 is MGHDK and CDR2 is SYGVNS. The CDR3 has 17 amino acids. The CDR3, as DNA: TGTGCCAGCAGTCCCGGGCCCCCGGCAGTTGGCAATCAGCCCCAGCATTTT. This translates into CASSPGPPAVGNQPQHF.

The chain uses TRBV18 and TRBJ2-2; 11 bases align to TRBD1. CDR1 KGHSH and CDR2 LQKENI come from the germline V gene. V was clipped by 2 bases and J by 3 bases; unmatched bases: 2. The CDR3 totals 16 residues. CDR3 loop: CASSPRTGGYTGELFF. The CDR3 nucleotides are TGTGCCAGCTCACCAAGGACAGGGGGCTACACCGGGGAGCTGTTTTTT.

As to this clone: Mismatch with germline at one junction end may stem from a read error. This chain connects TRBV19 to TRBJ2-7, with 11 bases that match TRBD2. This CDR3 contains 14 residues. The V gene's germline CDR1 is LNHDA and CDR2 SQIVND (reference sequence). The CDR3: CASSIDPASGRSTF. Written as DNA, the CDR3 is TGTGCCAGTAGTATAGATCCGGCTAGCGGGAGGTCTACCTTC.

The chain is built from TRBV30 and TRBJ1-6, with TRBD1 as a possible D gene (6 bases). This CDR3 comprises 14 residues. CDR1 and CDR2 from the germline V gene are GTSNPN and SVGIG (reference sequence). Trimming left V 2 bases short and J 8 bases short, with 13 bases between. The DNA of the CDR3 is TGTGCCTGGAGTATACAGGGACCCTATTCACCCCTCCACTTT. Protein: CAWSIQGPYSPLHF. Drawing the rest from reference TRBV30 and TRBJ1-6, the complete variable domain is SQTIHQWPATLVQPVGSPLSLECTVEGTSNPNLYWYRQAAGRGLQLLFYSVGIGQISSEVPQNLSASRPQDRQFILSSKKLLLSDSGFYLCAWSIQGPYSPLHFGNGTRLTVT.

The V gene is TRBV5-1, the J gene TRBJ1-4; perhaps TRBD1 as D (6 bases). Per germline, CDR1 SGHRS and CDR2 YFSETQ. V shed 4 bases and J shed 4 bases, with 17 bases lying between them. The CDR3 is made up of 16 amino acids. The CDR3 is CASSNTPGHRNEKLFF. In nucleotides, the CDR3 is TGCGCCAGCAGCAACACCCCGGGACACCGTAATGAAAAACTGTTTTTT.

The chain has TRBV7-3 and TRBJ1-1, with no clear D. The CDR3 spans 13 residues. V was cut by 2 bases and J by 8 bases, with 12 bases left in between. Germline V lookup: CDR1 SGHTA, CDR2 FQGTGA. CDR3 sequence (DNA): TGTGCCAGCAGCTTACTGGTAAACCGGGAAGCTTTCTTT. It translates to CASSLLVNREAFF. The full variable domain, its missing parts supplied by reference TRBV7-3 and TRBJ1-1, is GAGVSQTPSNKVTEKGKYVELRCDPISGHTALYWYRQSLGQGPEFLIYFQGTGAADDSGLPNDRFFAVRPEGSVSTLKIQRTERGDSAVYLCASSLLVNREAFFGQGTRLTVV.

This chain links TRBV2 with TRBJ1-5; D is uncertain. V was shortened by 3 bases and J by 6 bases, with 9 bases between the two germline ends. This CDR3 has 13 amino acids. Germline values: CDR1 SNHLY, CDR2 FYNNEI. This CDR3 reads CASSEGWGQPQHF. CDR3 bases: TGTGCCAGCAGTGAGGGTTGGGGTCAGCCCCAGCATTTT.

This sequence joins TRBV5-4 and TRBJ2-7; D is unresolved. Germline V gene data show CDR1 as SGHNT and CDR2 as YYREEE (reference sequence). This CDR3 contains 14 residues. The V end was cut by 4 bases, the J end by 0 bases, with 11 bases between. The CDR3 DNA is TGTGCCAGCAGCCATGGAAGGAGCTCCTACGAGCAGTACTTC. Translation: CASSHGRSSYEQYF.

The J gene is TRBJ2-4, the V gene TRBV6-5; a weak D match, TRBD1 (5 bases). Looked up from germline, CDR1 is MNHEY and CDR2 is SVGAGI. The CDR3 covers 15 residues. V dropped 5 bases and J dropped 0 bases, with 11 bases sitting between them. CDR3 region: CASSPRTLAKNIQYF. CDR3 in DNA: TGTGCCAGCAGTCCCCGGACACTAGCCAAAAACATTCAGTACTTC.

The chain combines TRBV6-5 with TRBJ1-6; D gene ambiguous. This CDR3 has 12 amino acids. Trimming took off 0 bases at V and 9 bases at J, with 3 bases between the two ends. From germline, CDR1 is MNHEY and CDR2 SVGAGI. CDR3 loop: CASSYSTSPLHF. The CDR3, as DNA: TGTGCCAGCAGTTACTCGACTTCACCCCTCCACTTT.

Here the CDR3 DNA reads TGTGCCAGCAGGAGTTCTGGGACGAACTATGGCTACACCTTC. Translated: CASRSSGTNYGYTF. This chain joins TRBV27 and TRBJ1-2; TRBD1 is a possible D gene (5 bases). Germline V gives CDR1 MNHEY, CDR2 SMNVEV (reference sequence). This CDR3 has 14 residues. V shed 6 bases and J shed 2 bases, with 13 bases lying between them.